This T cell receptor beta chain was sequenced in a study of response to subunit inactivated influenza vaccine. TCRdb reprocessed the RT-PCR reads with MiXCR, giving one entry per CDR3 protein. The top ten hold about a tenth of the sample, which has 800,000 or so distinct CDR3 sequences, 20% to 25% seen once. Whole-study results and caveats: New T cells are recruited in small numbers by each seasonal influenza vaccination, according to the authors' suggestion.

CDR3 length equals 16 residues. Trimming stripped 1 base from V and 4 bases from J, with 13 bases between. CDR1 MGHRA and CDR2 YSYEKL come from the germline V gene. In the case of this clonotype: Its specificity is unknown.

The origin of this receptor is a man aged 45-65 years who received an inactivated influenza vaccine. This rearrangement joins TRBV4-1 to TRBJ2-2; no reliable D call. This sample comprised PBMCs from blood, obtained around 5 days after vaccination. CDR3 sequence (DNA): TGCGCCAGCAGCCAAGTCCCCCCGATCCCCACCGGGGAGCTGTTTTTT. It specifies CASSQVPPIPTGELFF.